The 28 T cell receptor beta chains below were found in one sample sequenced in a study of human T cells and chemical hapten exposure. TCRdb re-analysed the 5' RACE reads in MiXCR, keeping a single row per CDR3 protein. The table lists 65,000 to 95,000 distinct CDR3 sequences, about 8% of them singletons. Unfractionated whole blood was the source of the extracted total RNA. These receptors were obtained from a male donor in good health.

A word on this clonotype: A much larger clone differs from this one at a single base, so this may be a read error. The genes are TRBV5-1 and TRBJ2-1; 13 bases are shared with TRBD2. Germline CDR1 SGHRS, CDR2 YFSETQ. This CDR3 is 20 amino acids long. The CDR3 DNA sequence: TGCGCCAGGAGCTCCGGACTAGCGGGGGCCATTCCTAGCTCCTACAATGAGCAGTTCTTC. As protein: CARSSGLAGAIPSSYNEQFF.

Many counts were recorded for this clonotype. The gene calls are TRBV5-1 and TRBJ2-7; D gene unclear. The CDR3 length is 13 residues. Trimming removed 4 bases from V and 2 bases from J, with 10 bases in between. The germline V gene encodes CDR1 SGHRS and CDR2 YFSETQ. CDR3 loop: CASSPENAYEQYF. CDR3 nucleotide sequence: TGCGCCAGCAGCCCCGAGAACGCCTACGAGCAGTACTTC.

The chain has TRBV7-9 and TRBJ1-1; D is undetermined. With 0 bases removed from V and 0 bases from J, the gap between germline ends came to 23 bases. CDR3 length equals 20 residues. Germline lookup yields CDR1 SEHNR and CDR2 FQNEAQ (reference sequence). For the CDR3, the DNA is TGTGCCAGCAGCTTAGCTGTAACTCGGGCGAAGGTTTGGGTGAACACTGAAGCTTTCTTT. Its protein product is CASSLAVTRAKVWVNTEAFF.

This clonotype was counted at least ten times. The chain recombines TRBV18 with TRBJ1-4; D remains ambiguous. This CDR3 is built from 14 residues. In germline, CDR1 is KGHSH, CDR2 LQKENI. Trimming removed 5 bases at V and 0 bases at J, with 7 bases between. The CDR3 loop is CASSDGTTNEKLFF. The CDR3 DNA sequence: TGTGCCAGCTCAGACGGGACAACTAATGAAAAACTGTTTTTT.

This clonotype was seen a few times. The CDR3 spells CASSLRISTDTQYF. The CDR3 DNA reads TGTGCCAGCAGTTTAAGGATAAGCACAGATACGCAGTATTTT. V is TRBV12-3 or TRBV12-4 and J is TRBJ2-3; no clear D. The V and J ends lost 2 bases and 0 bases respectively, with 6 bases between them. The CDR3 extends over 14 amino acids.

Note on this clonotype: A read error is possible here, since a much larger clone lies one base away. The genes are TRBV5-1 and TRBJ2-7; 13 bases fit TRBD2. The germline CDR1 and CDR2 sequences are SGHRS and YFSETQ. This CDR3 spans 16 amino acids. CDR3 coding DNA: TGCGTCAGCATGTGGACTAGCGGGGGACTCTCCTACGAGCAGTACTTC. It codes for CVSMWTSGGLSYEQYF.

This clonotype was recorded a few times. The rearrangement joins TRBV5-4 to TRBJ1-2; tentative D call: TRBD1 (6 bases). The CDR3 runs to 15 residues. Germline loops: CDR1 SGHNT, CDR2 YYREEE (reference sequence). V was cut by 4 bases and J by 1 base, with 14 bases left in between. The CDR3 loop reads CASSPGGQVNYGYTF. In nucleotides, the CDR3 is TGTGCCAGCAGCCCTGGGGGACAAGTTAACTATGGCTACACCTTC.

This clonotype was recorded many times. The V call is TRBV20-1, the J call TRBJ1-5; D gene uncertain. The CDR3 is 17 amino acids. The V and J ends lost 2 bases and 2 bases respectively, with 19 bases between them. Germline CDR1 DFQATT, CDR2 SNEGSKA (reference sequence). The CDR3 region is CSARPRPSGGGNQPQHF. CDR3 nucleotides: TGCAGTGCTAGACCCCGGCCCTCCGGAGGCGGCAATCAGCCCCAGCATTTT.

This clonotype appeared a few times. This chain's CDR3 is CASSLTQDGYTF. CDR3 DNA: TGTGCCAGCAGCTTAACACAGGATGGCTACACCTTC. The chain employs TRBV7-9 and TRBJ1-2; perhaps TRBD1 as D (5 bases). V was shortened by 2 bases and J by 6 bases, with 7 bases between the two germline ends. CDR1 SEHNR and CDR2 FQNEAQ come from the germline V gene (reference sequence). This CDR3 is 12 amino acids long.

CDR3 in amino acids: CSAPRQGATNEQYF. CDR3 DNA: TGCAGTGCTCCCAGACAGGGAGCGACTAACGAGCAGTACTTC. This chain uses TRBV20-1 with TRBJ2-7; 7 nucleotides line up with TRBD1. Germline V lookup: CDR1 DFQATT, CDR2 SNEGSKA (reference sequence). CDR3 size: 14 residues. V lost 5 bases to trimming and J lost 5 bases; unmatched junction nucleotides: 12.

This clonotype was counted at least ten times. The V and J genes are TRBV7-2 and TRBJ2-7, with TRBD1 identical over 8 bases. The ends lost 4 bases at V and 6 bases at J; junction bases unmatched: 2. Per the germline V gene, CDR1 is SGHTA and CDR2 is FQGNSA. This CDR3 spans 12 amino acids. CDR3 in DNA: TGTGCCAGCAGCTCCAGGGGGCGCGAGCAGTACTTC. This encodes CASSSRGREQYF.

This clonotype turned up a few times. The chain uses TRBV11-2 and TRBJ1-5, with D possibly TRBD1 on 6 matching bases. The CDR3 runs to 16 residues. Trimming shortened V by 5 bases and J by 1 base, and 15 bases separated the two germline ends. Germline loops: CDR1 SGHAT, CDR2 FQNNGV. CDR3 in amino acids: CASSPVRGRSNQPQHF. The CDR3 bases are TGTGCCAGCAGCCCGGTCCGGGGGCGAAGCAATCAGCCCCAGCATTTT.

Ten or more counts support this clonotype. V usage is TRBV19 and J usage is TRBJ2-7; 9 bases are a match to TRBD1. The CDR3 runs 15 residues. Trimming removed 3 bases from V and 0 bases from J; junction bases left unmatched: 3. Per the germline V gene, CDR1 is LNHDA and CDR2 is SQIVND (reference sequence). The DNA of the CDR3 is TGTGCCAGTAGTATTGAACAGGGGGCCTCCTACGAGCAGTACTTC. This encodes CASSIEQGASYEQYF.

The V and J genes are TRBV4-2 and TRBJ2-3, with TRBD2 matching 12 bases. This CDR3 is built from 19 residues. The J segment lost 0 bases and the V segment lost 3 bases, leaving 10 bases of the junction unmatched. Per the germline V gene, CDR1 is LGHNA and CDR2 is YNFKEQ. CDR3 DNA: TGTGCCAGCAGCCAGGAGACTAGCGGGGGTTTGACTAGCACAGATACGCAGTATTTT. Amino acid sequence: CASSQETSGGLTSTDTQYF.

This clonotype appeared a few times. The chain joins TRBV9 to TRBJ1-1; tentatively, D is TRBD1 (5 bases). V shed 6 bases and J shed 5 bases, with 20 bases lying between them. The CDR3 contains 15 residues. CDR1 is SGDLS, CDR2 YYNGEE, per germline. DNA for the CDR3: TGTGCCAGCACCGACGGGGAGGGGATTCGAACTGAAGCTTTCTTT. Translating gives CASTDGEGIRTEAFF.

This clonotype was detected a few times. The rearrangement joins TRBV5-4 to TRBJ2-2; the D is unclear. In germline, CDR1 is SGHNT, CDR2 YYREEE (reference sequence). With 2 bases removed from V and 7 bases from J, the gap between germline ends came to 6 bases. The CDR3 loop spans 12 amino acids. The CDR3 nucleotides read TGTGCCAGCAGCTTAGCTAACGGGGAGCTGTTTTTT. This encodes CASSLANGELFF. Complete variable domain (other parts from reference TRBV5-4 and TRBJ2-2): ETGVTQSPTHLIKTRGQQVTLRCSSQSGHNTVSWYQQALGQGPQFIFQYYREEENGRGNFPPRFSGLQFPNYSSELNVNALELDDSALYLCASSLANGELFFGEGSRLTVL.

The chain combines TRBV27 with TRBJ2-3; 12 nucleotides match TRBD2. V trimming: 6 bases; J trimming: 2 bases; junction bases outside the gene matches: 18. The CDR3 covers 20 residues. Germline CDR1 MNHEY, CDR2 SMNVEV (reference sequence). The CDR3 loop is CASRIYPTSGSPSFTDTQYF. In DNA, the CDR3 is TGTGCCAGCAGGATCTACCCGACTAGCGGGAGTCCATCCTTCACAGATACGCAGTATTTT.

This clonotype has just a few counts. The genes are TRBV30 and TRBJ1-4; D not resolved. Trimming took off 1 base at V and 6 bases at J, with 9 bases between the two ends. The CDR3 is 13 amino acids. Per the germline V gene, CDR1 is GTSNPN and CDR2 is SVGIG (reference sequence). In nucleotides, the CDR3 is TGTGCCTGGAGTGGACCGCGCGATGAAAAACTGTTTTTT. This translates into CAWSGPRDEKLFF.

This clonotype appeared many times. The rearrangement joins TRBV14 to TRBJ2-7; 7 bases align to TRBD1. The CDR3 extends over 14 amino acids. The junction had 8 bases not matched to a gene; V was cut back by 3 bases and J by 6 bases. Per germline, CDR1 SGHDN and CDR2 FVKESK. The CDR3 DNA is TGTGCCAGCAGCCAGCCGGGACAGCCGCGCGAGCAGTACTTC. Protein: CASSQPGQPREQYF. The full variable domain, rest sourced from reference TRBV14 and TRBJ2-7, is EAGVTQFPSHSVIEKGQTVTLRCDPISGHDNLYWYRRVMGKEIKFLLHFVKESKQDESGMPNNRFLAERTGGTYSTLKVQPAELEDSGVYFCASSQPGQPREQYFGPGTRLTVT.

CDR3 loop: CASSPTGAKAYEQYF. In nucleotides, the CDR3 is TGTGCCAGCAGTCCGACAGGGGCTAAGGCCTACGAGCAGTACTTC. The chain couples TRBV5-6 to TRBJ2-7; 8 nucleotides line up with TRBD1. CDR1 and CDR2 (germline): SGHDT, YYEEEE. The length of the CDR3 is 15 residues. V trimming: 5 bases; J trimming: 2 bases; junction bases outside the gene matches: 9.

The chain has TRBV4-3 and TRBJ2-2; possibly TRBD2 for D (6 bases). This CDR3 spans 15 amino acids. The germline V gene has CDR1 LGHNA and CDR2 YSLEER. Trimming took off 1 base at V and 4 bases at J, with 10 bases between the two ends. The DNA of the CDR3 is TGCGCCAGCAGCCAAGCCGGGGGTTTCACCGGGGAGCTGTTTTTT. It is translated as CASSQAGGFTGELFF.

V is TRBV29-1 and J is TRBJ1-2, with D possibly TRBD1 on 5 matching bases. The V end lost 8 bases, the J end lost 6 bases, and 16 bases lay between the germline ends. This CDR3 contains 12 residues. Germline CDR1 and CDR2: SQVTM and ANQGSEA. The CDR3 region is CSPQGPTDGYTF. The CDR3 nucleotides are TGCAGCCCCCAGGGTCCCACAGATGGCTACACCTTC.

The J gene is TRBJ2-3, the V gene TRBV20-1; a possible D gene is TRBD2 (5 bases). This CDR3 has 14 amino acids. The germline CDR1 and CDR2 sequences are DFQATT and SNEGSKA (reference sequence). V lost 3 bases to trimming and J lost 2 bases, with 12 bases between them. CDR3 bases: TGCAGTGCTAGTTACGGACTCAACACAGATACGCAGTATTTT. Its protein is CSASYGLNTDTQYF.

The chain joins TRBV18 to TRBJ2-1, with TRBD1 matching 8 bases. V trimming: 4 bases; J trimming: 5 bases; junction bases outside the gene matches: 4. CDR1 KGHSH and CDR2 LQKENI come from the germline V gene. The CDR3 spans 14 residues. The DNA of the CDR3 is TGTGCCAGCTCACAGGGGACAGGAAACAATGAGCAGTTCTTC. This gives the protein CASSQGTGNNEQFF.

CDR3 protein: CASSQGVGLVEQYF. CDR3 DNA sequence: TGTGCCAGCAGCCAAGGTGTTGGACTAGTCGAGCAGTACTTC. The V gene is TRBV3-1, the J gene TRBJ2-7, with 7 bases matching TRBD2. Germline assignment: CDR1 LGHDT and CDR2 YNNKEL (reference sequence). The CDR3 is 14 residues long. With V trimmed by 1 base and J by 6 bases, 6 bases remained unmatched.

There are many counts of this clonotype. V usage is TRBV24-1 and J usage is TRBJ2-7; tentatively, D is TRBD1 (5 bases). V gave up 9 bases and J gave up 5 bases, with 10 bases separating them. The CDR3 sequence is 11 residues long. CDR1 is KGHDR and CDR2 is SFDVKD in the germline V gene. Here the CDR3 reads CATDSTHEQYF. For the CDR3, the DNA is TGTGCCACCGACAGTACCCACGAGCAGTACTTC.

The V and J genes are TRBV29-1 and TRBJ2-5, with D tentatively TRBD1 or TRBD2 (5 bases each). The CDR3 has 14 amino acids. Germline V gene lookup returns CDR1 SQVTM and CDR2 ANQGSEA. V was pared by 3 bases and J by 3 bases, with 14 bases between. For the CDR3, the DNA is TGCAGCGTTGATGCGGCCCTGGGGGAAGAGACCCAGTACTTC. Encoded protein: CSVDAALGEETQYF.

This clonotype occurred a few times. The rearrangement uses TRBV7-8 and TRBJ2-2; 10 bases match TRBD2. Germline CDR1 SGHVS, CDR2 FQNEAQ. J was trimmed by 5 bases and V by 1 base; bases with no gene match: 7. CDR3 length equals 17 residues. CDR3 in DNA: TGTGCCAGCAGCTTAGAGCTAGCGGGAGTGTATACCGGGGAGCTGTTTTTT. It is translated as CASSLELAGVYTGELFF.